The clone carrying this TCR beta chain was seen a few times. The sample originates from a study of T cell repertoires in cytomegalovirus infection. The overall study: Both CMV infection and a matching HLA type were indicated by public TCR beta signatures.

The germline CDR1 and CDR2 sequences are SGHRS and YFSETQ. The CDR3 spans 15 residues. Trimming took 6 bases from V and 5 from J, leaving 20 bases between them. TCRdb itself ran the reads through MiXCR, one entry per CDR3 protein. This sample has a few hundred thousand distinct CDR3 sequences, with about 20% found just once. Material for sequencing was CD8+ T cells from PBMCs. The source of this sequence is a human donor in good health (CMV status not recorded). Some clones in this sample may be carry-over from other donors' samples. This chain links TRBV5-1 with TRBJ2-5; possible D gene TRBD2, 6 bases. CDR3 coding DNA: TGCGCCAGCACCTCACGGGGGACCTACGCTGAGACCCAGTACTTC. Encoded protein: CASTSRGTYAETQYF.